This TCR beta chain was retrieved from a study of molecular identifiers for immune sequencing clone quantification. MiXCR, run by TCRdb on the PCR reads, gives a single entry per CDR3 protein. This table has about 68,000 distinct CDR3 sequences, 15% to 20% appearing once. The table lists this clonotype with many counts. Its matching antigen is unknown. V was shortened by 4 bases and J by 2 bases, with 11 bases between the two germline ends. From germline, CDR1 is SEHNR and CDR2 FQNEAQ (reference sequence). CDR3 size: 14 residues. Study-wide findings and caveats: Jurkat TCR RNA from one cell was spiked into some 1 million naive cells, and it was reportedly detectable there.

The TCR sequence derives from a human donor in good health. Some libraries in this study had Jurkat cell RNA spiked in. Input material: naive CD8+ T cells from blood, with Jurkat cell RNA spiked in. Noted subset: FACS-sorted CD8+CD4-CCR7+CD45RA+ naive T cells. The J gene is TRBJ2-5, the V gene TRBV7-9; tentative D call: TRBD2 (6 bases). CDR3 bases: TGTGCCAGCAGCTCGGGACTGCTACAAGAGACCCAGTACTTC. Amino acid sequence: CASSSGLLQETQYF.